The 19 T cell receptor beta chains reported below all come from one sample, sequenced in a study of blood T cell repertoires in COVID-19. Measured with immunoSEQ multiplex PCR; TCRdb has only the in-frame clones, and not every one. The data contain 140,000 or so clones, 84% of them singletons. The sequenced sample was peripheral blood. Source of these receptors: a human donor in a cohort sampled during active COVID-19.

The chain couples TRBV7-2 to TRBJ2-7, with D possibly matching TRBD2 (6 bases). CDR1 SGHTA and CDR2 FQGNSA come from the germline V gene. The CDR3 consists of 15 residues. V dropped 7 bases and J dropped 0 bases, with 16 bases sitting between them. The CDR3: CASTRDFASSYEQYF. CDR3 coding DNA: TGTGCCAGCACCCGGGACTTCGCGAGCTCCTACGAGCAGTACTTC.

The V call is TRBV19, the J call TRBJ2-1; D not resolved. V lost 6 bases and J lost 0, with 12 bases in between. The CDR3 length is 15 residues. Germline CDR1 is LNHDA and CDR2 is SQIVND (reference sequence). The CDR3: CASSPDTSSYNEQFF. The DNA of the CDR3 is TGTGCCAGTAGCCCCGACACGAGCTCCTACAATGAGCAGTTCTTC.

The V call is TRBV6-5, the J call TRBJ2-6, with D hard to call. Trimming removed 5 bases from V and 0 bases from J, with 8 bases in between. This CDR3 has 15 residues. Looked up from germline, CDR1 is MNHEY and CDR2 is SVGAGI. As DNA, the CDR3 is TGTGCCAGCAGTCTACCGCTCTCTGGGGCCAACGTCCTGACTTTC. It is translated as CASSLPLSGANVLTF.

The chain has TRBV28 and TRBJ2-7, with 10 bases aligning to TRBD2. Trimming at V came to 5 bases and at J to 2 bases, leaving 6 bases not matched to a gene. Germline CDR1 MDHEN, CDR2 SYDVKM. The CDR3 has 15 residues. The CDR3 sequence is CASSPDSGGTYEQYF. For the CDR3, the DNA is TGTGCCAGCAGTCCGGATAGCGGGGGGACCTACGAGCAGTACTTC. The full variable domain, its missing parts supplied by reference TRBV28 and TRBJ2-7, is DVKVTQSSRYLVKRTGEKVFLECVQDMDHENMFWYRQDPGLGLRLIYFSYDVKMKEKGDIPEGYSVSREKKERFSLILESASTNQTSMYLCASSPDSGGTYEQYFGPGTRLTVT.

The chain joins TRBV11-3 to TRBJ2-7, with D maybe TRBD2 (5 bases). The CDR3 totals 13 residues. CDR1 and CDR2 (germline): SGHNT, YENEEA. The ends were cut back, 1 base at V and 3 bases at J, with 7 bases in the middle. CDR3 in amino acids: CASSLGGNYEQYF. The CDR3, as DNA: TGTGCCAGCAGCTTAGGAGGGAACTACGAGCAGTACTTC.

The rearrangement links TRBV27 to TRBJ1-2; no clear D gene. CDR1 and CDR2 (germline): MNHEY, SMNVEV (reference sequence). The CDR3 contains 15 residues. The ends were cut back, 6 bases at V and 8 bases at J, with 22 bases in the middle. The CDR3: CASRPITGSFEGYTF. CDR3 DNA sequence: TGTGCCAGCAGGCCCATCACGGGGTCGTTTGAGGGCTACACCTTC.

The chain couples TRBV10-1 to TRBJ2-5; D possibly corresponds to TRBD1 (5 bases). Germline loops: CDR1 WNHNN, CDR2 SYGVQD (reference sequence). The CDR3 consists of 14 residues. Trimming removed 2 bases from V and 1 base from J, with 8 bases in between. The CDR3 coding sequence is TGCGCCAGCAGTGAGGGCAGGGCCCAAGAGACCCAGTACTTC. This codes for CASSEGRAQETQYF.

This chain connects TRBV19 to TRBJ2-1; TRBD2 matches at 9 bases. Unmatched junction bases numbered 5, after V lost 3 bases and J lost 2 bases. CDR3 length equals 16 residues. Per the germline V gene, CDR1 is LNHDA and CDR2 is SQIVND (reference sequence). The DNA of the CDR3 is TGTGCCAGTAGTATGCCTAGCGGGGTCGCCTACAATGAGCAGTTCTTC. This encodes CASSMPSGVAYNEQFF.

The chain has TRBV6-4 and TRBJ2-2; 7 bases match TRBD1. Germline CDR1 reads MRHNA; CDR2 reads SNTAGT. The CDR3 contains 16 residues. V gave up 3 bases and J gave up 4 bases; unmatched junction bases: 8. The CDR3 is CASSEFWDSSTGELFF. The CDR3 nucleotides are TGTGCCAGCAGTGAATTTTGGGACAGCTCCACCGGGGAGCTGTTTTTT.

The gene calls are TRBV19 and TRBJ1-2; a weak D match, TRBD1 (5 bases). V lost 0 bases to trimming and J lost 7 bases, with 18 bases between them. The V gene's germline CDR1 is LNHDA and CDR2 SQIVND (reference sequence). CDR3 length: 16 amino acids. DNA of the CDR3: TGTGCCAGTAGTATAGATCACAGGCCACCCTCGGGTGGCTACACCTTC. It codes for CASSIDHRPPSGGYTF.

The chain has TRBV5-8 and TRBJ1-4, with 7 bases that match TRBD1. J was trimmed by 3 bases and V by 0 bases; bases with no gene match: 8. The CDR3 has 17 residues. CDR1 is SGHTS and CDR2 is YDEGEE in the germline V gene. The CDR3: CASSLVDRFTPNEKLFF. In DNA, the CDR3 is TGTGCCAGCAGCTTGGTGGACAGGTTTACACCTAATGAAAAACTGTTTTTT.

This chain uses TRBV5-4 with TRBJ1-5; weak D call: TRBD1 (5 bases). Trimming cost V 0 bases and J 3 bases, with 7 bases left between them. The CDR3 has 14 amino acids. CDR1 and CDR2 (germline): SGHNT, YYREEE (reference sequence). The CDR3 DNA is TGTGCCAGCAGCTTGGGGGGGGACAATCAGCCCCAGCATTTT. Its protein is CASSLGGDNQPQHF.

V is TRBV5-1 and J is TRBJ1-4, with D perhaps TRBD1 (5 bases). Germline V CDR1 and CDR2: SGHRS, YFSETQ. The V gene lost 0 bases and the J gene lost 5 bases, with 8 bases spanning the gap. The CDR3 covers 14 residues. The CDR3, as DNA: TGCGCCAGCAGCTTGGAGGGGTGGAATGAAAAACTGTTTTTT. Translated: CASSLEGWNEKLFF.

The CDR3 region is CASSPLRRFTEAFF. Here the CDR3 DNA reads TGTGCCAGCAGTCCCCTAAGGCGGTTCACTGAAGCTTTCTTT. The chain is built from TRBV5-6 and TRBJ1-1, with D unresolved. V was cut by 5 bases and J by 4 bases, with 15 bases left in between. The CDR3 loop spans 14 amino acids. Germline loops: CDR1 SGHDT, CDR2 YYEEEE.

This clone was counted ten times or more. This rearrangement joins TRBV5-4 to TRBJ1-3, with D possibly matching TRBD1 (6 bases). The germline V gene has CDR1 SGHNT and CDR2 YYREEE (reference sequence). V was pared by 3 bases and J by 4 bases, with 23 bases between. This CDR3 has 18 residues. The DNA for the CDR3 is TGTGCCAGCAGCTCGGGGCGAGATCGGGGGGCTACAGGAAACACCATATATTTT. It encodes CASSSGRDRGATGNTIYF.

The chain carries TRBV10-3 and TRBJ1-2, with D perhaps matching TRBD1 (6 bases). The germline V and J ends were trimmed by 3 bases and 7 bases, with 15 bases remaining between them. This CDR3 comprises 14 residues. Per germline, CDR1 ENHRY and CDR2 SYGVKD. The CDR3 is CAISDLGGQGGYTF. CDR3 nucleotides: TGTGCCATCAGTGACCTGGGGGGGCAGGGTGGCTACACCTTC.

This clone was seen a few times. This chain joins TRBV7-3 and TRBJ2-1; no reliable D call. The germline V and J ends were trimmed by 2 bases and 8 bases, with 16 bases remaining between them. There are 15 residues in the CDR3. Looked up from germline, CDR1 is SGHTA and CDR2 is FQGTGA. CDR3 residues: CASSLGARRVHEQFF. Written as DNA, the CDR3 is TGTGCCAGCAGCTTAGGAGCCCGGCGAGTCCATGAGCAGTTCTTC.

The chain couples TRBV3-1 (or the pseudogene TRBV3-2) to TRBJ2-5, with 10 bases identical to TRBD2. Germline assignment: CDR1 LGHDT and CDR2 YNNKEL (reference sequence). The CDR3 is 14 residues long. The V segment lost 1 base and the J segment 5 bases; nucleotides outside the gene matches: 1. CDR3 DNA: TGTGCCAGCAGCCAAGGAGCGGGGGGGGAGACCCAGTACTTC. Residues: CASSQGAGGETQYF.

CDR3 in amino acids: CASSTAHPGLAGVKVNNEQYF. The DNA for the CDR3 is TGTGCCAGTAGTACCGCCCATCCTGGACTAGCGGGGGTGAAGGTTAACAACGAGCAGTACTTC. The V gene is TRBV19, the J gene TRBJ2-7, with 13 bases fitting TRBD2. After removal of 4 bases from V and 5 bases from J, the junction contained 23 bases not matched to a gene. The germline V gene has CDR1 LNHDA and CDR2 SQIVND (reference sequence). CDR3 length: 21 residues.